The rows below give T cell receptor beta chains drawn from one sample of a study of cytomegalovirus exposure and HLA in healthy donors. Method: immunoSEQ multiplex PCR; TCRdb's copy keeps in-frame clones and lacks some. The repertoire holds under 250,000 clones, with approximately 82% as singletons. Specimen: PBMCs. These receptors all stem from a woman under 30 in good health and CMV-seronegative. CDR3s include the opening cysteine and the closing phenylalanine or tryptophan. A D gene is named only where the DNA matches it firmly. Size values are once, few and many counts, or a class for expanded clones, and some rows have none.

>TRBV27|NA|NA|TRBJ1-5
CASSFSRTSNQPQHF
>TRBV28|TRBD2|NA|TRBJ2-7
CASSLSGSPSYEQYF
>TRBV11-2|NA|NA|TRBJ2-7
CASSPQGRKTTYEQYF
>TRBV7-3|TRBD2|NA|TRBJ2-3
CASSLLAGADTQYF
>TRBV7-3|NA|NA|TRBJ1-2
CASSPGRGEGYTF
>TRBV5-5|NA|NA|TRBJ2-5
CASSLGPDGAETQYF
>TRBV4-2|TRBD1|NA|TRBJ1-3
CASSQDGQGAGNTIYF
>TRBV5-1|NA|NA|TRBJ2-7
CASSLGPGPSYEQYF
>TRBV27|NA|NA|TRBJ2-3
CASRPGPPSTDTQYF
>TRBV27|NA|few|TRBJ2-7
CASSLSRGAYEQYF
>TRBV9|TRBD2|NA|TRBJ2-3
CASSLGGRTDTQYF
>TRBV4-1|TRBD2|NA|TRBJ2-1
CASSQERGLAEYNEQFF
>TRBV29-1|TRBD1|NA|TRBJ1-2
CSVAGQMGPGYTF
>TRBV5-1|TRBD1|NA|TRBJ2-5
CASSPTGEETQYF
>TRBV5-1|NA|NA|TRBJ2-1
CASSLGRNEQFF
>TRBV2|TRBD2|NA|TRBJ2-1
CASRTSAPRNEQFF
>TRBV27|NA|NA|TRBJ1-1
CASRVGSRTEAFF
>TRBV28|NA|NA|TRBJ1-2
CASSSGPADTF
>TRBV9|NA|NA|TRBJ2-1
CASSAPASTNSYNEQFF
>TRBV5-1|NA|NA|TRBJ1-2
CASSRPGQYGYTF
>TRBV19|TRBD1|NA|TRBJ1-6
CASSQDRDSPLHF
>TRBV27|NA|NA|TRBJ2-7
CASSPTQGTYEQYF
>TRBV2|NA|NA|TRBJ1-1
CASSDWGNTEAFF
>TRBV6-6|NA|NA|TRBJ1-2
CASSSITGGYGYTF
>TRBV6-6|TRBD1|NA|TRBJ1-5
CASTGQGDQPQHF
>TRBV11-2|NA|once|TRBJ2-1
CASSSPTRDPYNEQFF
>TRBV11-2|NA|many|TRBJ1-4
CASSFGGYSEKLFF
>TRBV27|TRBD2|few|TRBJ2-7
CASSFASGSYEQYF
>TRBV30|NA|NA|TRBJ1-5
CAWSRSGTVEGSQHF
>TRBV30|NA|NA|TRBJ1-1
CAWSATLDSEAFF
>TRBV6-1|TRBD1|NA|TRBJ2-7
CASSVGQGQGYEQYF
>TRBV2|NA|NA|TRBJ2-3
CASSEASAVYSTDTQYF
>TRBV6-5|NA|NA|TRBJ2-3
CASGVVDTQYF
>TRBV5-1|TRBD2|NA|TRBJ2-2
CASSASGGNTGELFF
>TRBV7-9|NA|NA|TRBJ2-5
CASSLGTLETQYF
>TRBV5-4|TRBD1|NA|TRBJ1-2
CASSPGQATNYGYTF
>TRBV28|NA|NA|TRBJ1-1
CASSSRGGRTEAFF
>TRBV30|TRBD1|once|TRBJ1-2
CAWGGSQGPGYTF
>TRBV5-6|NA|NA|TRBJ2-3
CASSLEGVADTQYF
>TRBV7-6|TRBD1|NA|TRBJ1-5
CASSFRDRGEYSNQPQHF
>TRBV5-4|TRBD1|NA|TRBJ1-1
CASSLARAGGHTEAFF
>TRBV2|NA|few|TRBJ2-7
CASMSGTLEQYF
>TRBV28|NA|NA|TRBJ1-5
CASALRTDNQPQHF
>TRBV27|NA|NA|TRBJ2-3
CASSPGRSTDTQYF
>TRBV2|NA|NA|TRBJ2-7
CASSEGTLDDEQYF
>TRBV5-6|TRBD1|NA|TRBJ1-1
CASSPFDRENTEAFF
>TRBV29-1|NA|NA|TRBJ1-3
CSVEGMESRTIYF
>TRBV4-1|NA|NA|TRBJ2-1
CASSQDQAGEQFF
>TRBV6-5|TRBD1|NA|TRBJ1-2
CASSSGQPGRGYGYTF
>TRBV27|TRBD2|NA|TRBJ2-4
CASSFSRREGRKNIQYF